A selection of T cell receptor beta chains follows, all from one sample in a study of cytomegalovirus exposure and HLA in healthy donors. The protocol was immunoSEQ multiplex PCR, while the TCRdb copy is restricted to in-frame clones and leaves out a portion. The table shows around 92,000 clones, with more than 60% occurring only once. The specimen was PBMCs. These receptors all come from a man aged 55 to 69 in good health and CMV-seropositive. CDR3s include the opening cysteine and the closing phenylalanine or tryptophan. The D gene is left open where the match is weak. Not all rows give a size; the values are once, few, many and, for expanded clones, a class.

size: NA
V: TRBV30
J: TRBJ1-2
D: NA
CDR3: CAHDSDTNYGYTF
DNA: TGTGCCCACGACAGCGATACTAACTATGGCTACACCTTC

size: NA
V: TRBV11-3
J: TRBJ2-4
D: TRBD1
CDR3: CASSSTGYNNIQYF
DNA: TGTGCCAGCAGCTCGACAGGGTATAACAACATTCAGTACTTC

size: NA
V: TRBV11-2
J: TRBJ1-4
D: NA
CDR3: CASSFGVNEKLFF
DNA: TGTGCCAGCAGCTTTGGAGTAAATGAAAAACTGTTTTTT

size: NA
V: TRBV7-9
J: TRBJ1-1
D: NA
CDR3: CSSSFGGGNTEAFF
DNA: TGTTCCAGCAGCTTTGGGGGGGGGAACACTGAAGCTTTCTTT

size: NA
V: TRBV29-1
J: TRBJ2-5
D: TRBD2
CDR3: CSVKGTIRQETQYF
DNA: TGCAGCGTAAAGGGGACTATTCGACAAGAGACCCAGTACTTC

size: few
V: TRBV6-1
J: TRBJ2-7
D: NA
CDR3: CASTVFYEQYF
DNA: TGTGCCAGCACGGTTTTCTACGAGCAGTACTTC

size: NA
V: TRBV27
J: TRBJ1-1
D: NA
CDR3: CASSSGVRNTEAFF
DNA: TGTGCCAGCAGCTCAGGGGTCAGAAACACTGAAGCTTTCTTT

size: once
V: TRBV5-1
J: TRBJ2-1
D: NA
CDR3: CASIRDSNYNEQFF
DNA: TGCGCCAGCATAAGGGACTCAAACTACAATGAGCAGTTCTTC

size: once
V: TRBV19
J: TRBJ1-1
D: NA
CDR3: CASSIAGPPSILNTEAFF
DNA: TGTGCCAGTAGTATCGCAGGTCCCCCCTCCATTTTGAACACTGAAGCTTTCTTT

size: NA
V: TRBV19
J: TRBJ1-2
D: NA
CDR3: CASSLDREYGYTF
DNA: TGTGCCAGTAGTTTGGACAGAGAGTATGGCTACACCTTC

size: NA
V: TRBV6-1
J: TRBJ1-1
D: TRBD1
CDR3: CASIPLTGGVTEAFF
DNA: TGTGCCAGCATCCCATTGACAGGGGGGGTCACTGAAGCTTTCTTT

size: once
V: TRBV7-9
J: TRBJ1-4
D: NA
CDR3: CASSVMGGEKLFF
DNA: TGTGCCAGCAGCGTAATGGGGGGTGAAAAACTGTTTTTT

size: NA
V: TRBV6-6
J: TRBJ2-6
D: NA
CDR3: CASSLRSGANVLTF
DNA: TGTGCCAGCAGCCTAAGATCTGGGGCCAACGTCCTGACTTTC

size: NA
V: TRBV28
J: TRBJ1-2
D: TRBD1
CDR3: CASSTTGGNRSGYTF
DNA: TGTGCCAGCAGTACTACAGGGGGCAACAGGAGTGGCTACACCTTC

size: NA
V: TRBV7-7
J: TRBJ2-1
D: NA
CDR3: CASSLDRGLHNEQFF
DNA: TGTGCTAGCAGCTTAGATAGGGGACTCCACAATGAGCAGTTCTTC

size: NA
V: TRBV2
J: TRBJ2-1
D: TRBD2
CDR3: CASSGTSGGAGQFF
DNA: TGTGCCAGCAGTGGAACTAGCGGGGGGGCAGGGCAGTTCTTC

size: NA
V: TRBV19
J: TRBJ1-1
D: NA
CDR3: CASRSSVAGFHRAFF
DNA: TGTGCCAGTAGAAGTTCTGTGGCAGGGTTTCATAGGGCTTTCTTT

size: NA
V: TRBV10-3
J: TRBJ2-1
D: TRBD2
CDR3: CAISVGTSGGPSYNEQFF
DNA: TGTGCCATCAGTGTCGGGACTAGCGGGGGCCCCTCCTACAATGAGCAGTTCTTC

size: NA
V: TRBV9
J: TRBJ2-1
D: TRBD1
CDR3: CASSVETGGGDEQFF
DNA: TGTGCCAGCAGCGTAGAAACAGGGGGAGGCGATGAGCAGTTCTTC

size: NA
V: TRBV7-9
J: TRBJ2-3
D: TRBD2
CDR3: CASSSTSGGSTDTQYF
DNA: TGTGCCAGCAGCTCGACTAGCGGGGGGAGCACAGATACGCAGTATTTT